This is a list of T cell receptor beta chains from one sample in a study of T cell repertoires in cytomegalovirus infection. In TCRdb, the reads were re-called with MiXCR into one record per CDR3 protein. The sample holds fewer than 200,000 distinct CDR3 sequences, roughly 9.8% seen once. The specimen was PBMCs. These receptors originate from a human donor in good health (CMV status not recorded). Some clones in this sample may be carry-over from other donors' samples. CDR3s leave out the opening cysteine and the closing phenylalanine or tryptophan. A D gene is named only where the DNA matches it firmly.

V: TRBV20-1
D: NA
J: TRBJ2-4
CDR3: SAQQGGWAKNIQY

V: TRBV7-2
D: TRBD2
J: TRBJ2-3
CDR3: ASSSRTSGDTQY

V: TRBV20-1
D: NA
J: TRBJ2-3
CDR3: SATPDADTQY

V: TRBV7-3
D: TRBD1
J: TRBJ2-5
CDR3: ASSQTGAMETQY

V: TRBV7-8
D: TRBD2
J: TRBJ2-1
CDR3: ASSLEWLAGEYEQF

V: TRBV19
D: NA
J: TRBJ1-1
CDR3: ANDSKNTEAF

V: TRBV7-3
D: NA
J: TRBJ2-7
CDR3: ASSLTGGRGEQY

V: TRBV7-2
D: NA
J: TRBJ2-7
CDR3: ASSLRTIYEQY

V: TRBV6-2/TRBV6-3
D: NA
J: TRBJ2-7
CDR3: ASERGSNEQY

V: TRBV6-6
D: NA
J: TRBJ1-5
CDR3: ASSYSPGGEDSNQPQH

V: TRBV28
D: NA
J: TRBJ1-3
CDR3: ASSFVLDPGNTIY

V: TRBV7-2
D: TRBD2
J: TRBJ2-2
CDR3: ASSIPGLAVNTGELF

V: TRBV30
D: NA
J: TRBJ2-1
CDR3: AWTRLKSSYNEQF

V: TRBV12-5
D: NA
J: TRBJ2-3
CDR3: ASADYEYFTTDTQY

V: TRBV11-2
D: NA
J: TRBJ2-7
CDR3: ASSPAGGSYEQY

V: TRBV6-2/TRBV6-3
D: NA
J: TRBJ1-1
CDR3: ASRWAPTEAF

V: TRBV11-2
D: TRBD1
J: TRBJ1-1
CDR3: ASSLVQGGEAF

V: TRBV20-1
D: NA
J: TRBJ2-7
CDR3: SASRTYEQY

V: TRBV7-9
D: TRBD2
J: TRBJ2-1
CDR3: ASSLSGLAGARNEQF

V: TRBV28
D: NA
J: TRBJ1-5
CDR3: ASSLLGNQPQH

V: TRBV6-2/TRBV6-3
D: NA
J: TRBJ2-3
CDR3: ASKIGGPPSSTDTQY

V: TRBV14
D: NA
J: TRBJ1-6
CDR3: ASSQEGGGGSPLH

V: TRBV20-1
D: TRBD1
J: TRBJ1-3
CDR3: SARDRSSGNTIY

V: TRBV6-2/TRBV6-3
D: NA
J: TRBJ2-3
CDR3: ASSYGTGDTQY

V: TRBV29-1
D: NA
J: TRBJ2-1
CDR3: SVQADNEQF

V: TRBV15
D: TRBD1
J: TRBJ2-7
CDR3: ATSGYRGAYEQY

V: TRBV11-2
D: NA
J: TRBJ2-1
CDR3: ASSLVGRTVYNEQF

V: TRBV5-6
D: NA
J: TRBJ1-5
CDR3: ASSYGPGERH

V: TRBV7-2
D: NA
J: TRBJ1-1
CDR3: ASSLRISGGGTEAF

V: TRBV6-8
D: NA
J: TRBJ1-5
CDR3: ASSPTDARWDQPQH

V: TRBV28
D: NA
J: TRBJ2-7
CDR3: ASSFSVRGLHSYEQY

V: TRBV28
D: NA
J: TRBJ2-2
CDR3: ASSLLGAGQLTGELF

V: TRBV20-1
D: TRBD2
J: TRBJ2-7
CDR3: SARRLASEVNEQY

V: TRBV19
D: TRBD2
J: TRBJ2-1
CDR3: ASSISTSGVYNEQF

V: TRBV20-1
D: TRBD2
J: TRBJ2-5
CDR3: SAETGLAGDPETQY

V: TRBV5-4
D: NA
J: TRBJ2-7
CDR3: ASSSGFSTGEQY

V: TRBV7-2
D: TRBD2
J: TRBJ2-4
CDR3: ASSLAVGTSGQNVQY

V: TRBV29-1
D: NA
J: TRBJ2-7
CDR3: SVETVREIGQY

V: TRBV28
D: NA
J: TRBJ1-6
CDR3: ASSYRPQSPLH

V: TRBV30
D: TRBD1
J: TRBJ2-6
CDR3: AWSGTGSFAGANVLT

V: TRBV14
D: TRBD2
J: TRBJ2-1
CDR3: ASSLPGGLAVSYNEQF

V: TRBV2
D: NA
J: TRBJ1-6
CDR3: ASTREQGNNSPLH

V: TRBV28
D: NA
J: TRBJ1-6
CDR3: ASSRENSPLH

V: TRBV12-3/TRBV12-4
D: TRBD1
J: TRBJ1-5
CDR3: ASSPGTGGFNQPQH

V: TRBV7-2
D: NA
J: TRBJ2-3
CDR3: ASSSRGGAGDTQY

V: TRBV6-2/TRBV6-3
D: TRBD2
J: TRBJ2-2
CDR3: ASSWTSGGATRELF

V: TRBV7-2
D: NA
J: TRBJ2-1
CDR3: ASSLAPNWYNEQF

V: TRBV28
D: TRBD1
J: TRBJ1-2
CDR3: ASSRDRISGYT

V: TRBV7-2
D: NA
J: TRBJ2-7
CDR3: ASSIEQGPGYEQY

V: TRBV12-3/TRBV12-4
D: NA
J: TRBJ1-5
CDR3: ASSLGGGQNQPQH

V: TRBV12-3/TRBV12-4
D: TRBD2
J: TRBJ2-1
CDR3: ASSLSSGLNNEQF

V: TRBV20-1
D: NA
J: TRBJ1-1
CDR3: SARDLGTERAF

V: TRBV7-2
D: TRBD1
J: TRBJ2-1
CDR3: ASSLERRTGYYNEQF

V: TRBV7-2
D: NA
J: TRBJ1-2
CDR3: ASSPDSSYGYT